This T cell receptor beta chain stems from a study of blood T cell repertoires in COVID-19 (dated by TCRdb to about 2020). Background on the whole study: ImmuneRACE Cohort 3 recovered participants were defined by two consecutive negative NP/OP PCR tests, healthcare professional clearance, or symptom resolution. Samples covering the acute and convalescent phases of COVID-19 were provided by collaborators in the United States, Italy and Spain. The prospective study material was composed of cDNA or gDNA derived from T cells, B-cell-depleted T cells, or PBMCs. Subjects who had been exposed to COVID-19, were actively infected with it, or had recovered from it provided the deeply sampled blood TCRbeta repertoires that made up the dataset. The repertoires were released in a freely available public database meant as a resource for research on the immune response to SARS-CoV-2. Samples came from the ongoing ImmuneRACE study (first 160 participants) plus 1,254 subjects from 6 global collaborators. A de-identified subject ID, COVID-19 status, age in years and sex were almost always included in the sample metadata. Where available, HLA class I and class II types were taken from metadata supplied by the sample provider and were not determined by assay-based typing.

General study outcomes and caveats: How much clinical and demographic metadata was included differed by source and by participant, and the metadata was provided uncurated.

Remarks on this clone: Its antigen specificity is not known. No quality values exist for individual bases; no much larger clone is one base distant.

The immunoSEQ Assay, a bias-controlled multiplex PCR, was used to amplify TCRbeta CDR3 regions from genomic DNA. Per the source publication's procedure: The number of nucleated cells in each sample was estimated from the amplification of reference gene primers within the assay. Sequence reads were collapsed and filtered to measure the absolute abundance of every unique TCRbeta CDR3 rearrangement. Productive Simpson clonality was computed per sample as the square root of Simpson's diversity index over productive rearrangements. In its TCRdb copy, this immuneACCESS table keeps in-frame sequences only and misses some clones. Where compared with another copy, unresolved V genes explain less than half of these, and the others have no known cause. Clone size and V and J calls were adopted from that table, with D and trimming inferred from the DNA. The sample records roughly 200,000 clones, approximately 87% of which are singletons. The top ten constitute 2.5% to 3.5% of the sample.

Enrolling through a virtual design, the prospective study's participants ranged in age from roughly 18 to 89 years and lived across more than 20 United States geographic areas. Cohort assignment in the prospective study relied on participant-reported clinical history from a screening survey and a study questionnaire. In the prospective study, mobile phlebotomists collected whole blood, serum and a nasopharyngeal or oropharyngeal swab from each participant. Additional blood draws and questionnaires over an approximately two-month period could optionally be provided by prospective study participants. Before DNA extraction, prospective study blood samples were shipped either frozen or at room temperature. The sample taken for sequencing was PBMCs or T cells enriched from blood (not recorded which). The TCR originated in a woman aged 50 to 60 in a cohort exposed to, infected with or recovered from COVID-19 (not recorded which).

The CDR3 protein: CASSFALAGGRETQYF. In nucleotides, the sequence is TGTGCCAGCAGCTTCGCACTAGCGGGTGGGAGGGAGACCCAGTACTTC. The V and J segments used are TRBV5-5 and TRBJ2-5; a stretch of 9 junction bases matches TRBD2. Trimming leaves V shorter by 2 bases and J shorter by 5 bases, with the junction holding 10 bases beyond the gene matches. The CDR3 numbers 16 residues from cysteine through phenylalanine. Left in the record is the CDR3 DNA by itself, 48 bases read in frame from the first base. The germline V gene (reference sequence) yields SGHKS for CDR1 and YYEKEE for CDR2. Joined to the reference TRBV5-5 and TRBJ2-5 proteins, this CDR3 gives the full variable domain: DAGVTQSPTHLIKTRGQQVTLRCSPISGHKSVSWYQQVLGQGPQFIFQYYEKEERGRGNFPDRFSARQFPNYSSELNVNALLLGDSALYLCASSFALAGGRETQYFGPGTRLLVL.